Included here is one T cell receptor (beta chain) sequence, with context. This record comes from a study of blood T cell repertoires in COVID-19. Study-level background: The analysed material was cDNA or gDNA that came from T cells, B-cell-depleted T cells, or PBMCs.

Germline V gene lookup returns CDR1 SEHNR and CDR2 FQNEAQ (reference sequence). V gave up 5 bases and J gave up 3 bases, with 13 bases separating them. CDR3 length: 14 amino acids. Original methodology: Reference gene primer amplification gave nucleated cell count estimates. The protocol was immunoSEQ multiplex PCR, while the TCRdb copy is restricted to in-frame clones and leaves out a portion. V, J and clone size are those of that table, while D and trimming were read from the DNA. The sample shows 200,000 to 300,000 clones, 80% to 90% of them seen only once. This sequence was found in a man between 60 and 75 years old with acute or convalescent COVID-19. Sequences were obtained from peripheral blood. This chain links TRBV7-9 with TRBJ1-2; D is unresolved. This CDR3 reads CASSIDPSDYGYTF. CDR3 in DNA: TGTGCCAGCAGCATTGACCCCAGCGACTATGGCTACACCTTC.